Shown below are 5 T cell receptor beta chains from a single sample sequenced in a study of blood T cell repertoires in COVID-19 (TCRdb year 2020). The library was made by the immunoSEQ multiplex PCR assay. Sourced from immuneACCESS, this table was stored by TCRdb with only in-frame sequences that have V and J called. A share of the clones is absent; for the studies checked, an unresolved V gene accounts for under half, and the remainder has no known explanation. Recorded for this sample are around 78,000 clones; 88% of them occurred a single time. The ten top clones hold approximately 45% of the sample. Sequences were obtained from peripheral blood. Receptors were obtained from a human donor in a cohort sampled during active COVID-19.

V and J are TRBV24-1 and TRBJ2-3, with TRBD2 matching 14 bases. From germline, CDR1 is KGHDR and CDR2 SFDVKD. The CDR3 has 17 residues. Unmatched junction bases numbered 6, after V lost 2 bases and J lost 6 bases. The CDR3 loop is CATSDSGTSGSRDTQYF. CDR3 nucleotides: TGTGCCACCAGTGATTCCGGGACTAGCGGGAGCAGGGATACGCAGTATTTT.

The chain carries TRBV3-1 (or the pseudogene TRBV3-2) and TRBJ2-7; 9 bases match TRBD1. CDR3 length: 13 residues. The germline V gene encodes CDR1 LGHDT and CDR2 YNNKEL (reference sequence). With V trimmed by 4 bases and J by 6 bases, 4 bases remained unmatched. The chain's CDR3 is CASSRGQGLEQYF. The CDR3, as DNA: TGTGCCAGCAGCCGGGGACAGGGCCTCGAGCAGTACTTC.

The rearrangement links TRBV6-6 to TRBJ2-3; maybe TRBD2 (5 bases). The CDR3 covers 15 residues. The germline CDR1 and CDR2 sequences are MNHNY and SVGAGI (reference sequence). V dropped 5 bases and J dropped 1 base, with 13 bases sitting between them. CDR3 DNA: TGTGCCAGCAGTGAGCGGCCCGAGGGCACAGATACGCAGTATTTT. It encodes CASSERPEGTDTQYF.

DNA of the CDR3: TGTGCCAGCAGCCCTCTACGGGGGGAAACTTACTCTGGGGCCAACGTCCTGACTTTC. Residues: CASSPLRGETYSGANVLTF. The rearrangement joins TRBV14 to TRBJ2-6; 7 bases fit TRBD2. The J segment lost 0 bases and the V segment lost 4 bases, leaving 12 bases of the junction unmatched. The CDR3 consists of 19 residues. The germline gives CDR1 SGHDN, CDR2 FVKESK.

This chain connects TRBV4-3 to TRBJ1-1; D is possibly TRBD1 (6 bases). The CDR3 is 13 amino acids. Germline V gene sequence: CDR1 LGHNA, CDR2 YSLEER. Trimming removed 4 bases from V and 8 bases from J, with 14 bases in between. The CDR3 DNA is TGCGCCAGCAGCCCGACAGGACCGTCAGAAGCTTTCTTT. Translated: CASSPTGPSEAFF.